Below, one TCR beta chain is given with its context. In the authors' workflow: Estimation of nucleated cell counts relied on the amplification of reference gene primers. Method: immunoSEQ multiplex PCR; TCRdb's copy keeps in-frame clones and lacks some. V, J and clone size were drawn from that table, and D and trimming were deduced from the DNA. The sample includes a few hundred thousand clones, roughly 91% of them seen just once. Germline assignment: CDR1 SGHTA and CDR2 FQGNSA. With 7 bases removed from V and 0 bases from J, the gap between germline ends came to 9 bases. The CDR3 is 13 amino acids. This sample was taken from a study of blood T cell repertoires in COVID-19. Study context: PBMCs, B-cell-depleted T cells, or T cells provided the cDNA or gDNA that made up the material.

The J gene is TRBJ1-1, the V gene TRBV7-2; tentatively, D is TRBD1 (6 bases). The clonotype originates from a man aged 25-45 years with acute or convalescent COVID-19. Sequenced: peripheral blood. CDR3 sequence reads: CASNTGLNTEAFF. In nucleotides, the CDR3 is TGTGCCAGCAATACAGGGCTGAACACTGAAGCTTTCTTT.